These 10 T cell receptor beta chains originate from one sample sequenced in a study of shared clonotypes between healthy human individuals (dated by TCRdb to about 2020). For the CD8 naive samples, CD45RO-negative cells were positively selected for CCR7, yielding a CD45RA+CCR7+ population from which TemRA cells were excluded. The library was produced with the immunoSEQ multiplex PCR assay. TCRdb retrieved this table from immuneACCESS and kept in-frame rearrangements only. Not all clones are present; in checked studies, unresolved V genes account for under half, and no reason is known for the remainder. The sample table shows around 2.1 million clones, and 85% to 95% are seen once. The leading ten clones occupy under 2% of the sample. The sample taken for sequencing was naive CD8+ T cells from PBMCs. The label giving this sample's cell subset or site can be read as: CD45RA+CCR7+. The receptors were gathered from a man younger than 35 in good health. Some clones in this sample may be carry-over from other donors' samples.

V and J are TRBV7-8 and TRBJ1-5; no definite D call. Germline CDR1 reads SGHVS; CDR2 reads FQNEAQ. The ends were cut back, 8 bases at V and 0 bases at J, with 17 bases in the middle. This CDR3 contains 16 residues. This CDR3 is CASQKRRWDSNQPQHF. The CDR3 nucleotides read TGTGCCAGCCAAAAGAGGAGGTGGGATAGCAATCAGCCCCAGCATTTT.

The chain employs TRBV14 and TRBJ2-3; TRBD2 agrees at 13 bases. Germline CDR1 reads SGHDN; CDR2 reads FVKESK. V shed 6 bases, J shed 5 bases, and the junction held 8 bases outside the gene matches. This CDR3 has 16 residues. The CDR3 sequence is CASRLGLAGVRDTQYF. DNA for the CDR3: TGTGCCAGCAGGCTCGGACTAGCGGGAGTCAGAGATACGCAGTATTTT.

This chain links TRBV27 with TRBJ2-7, with TRBD2 as a possible D gene (5 bases). Germline assignment: CDR1 MNHEY and CDR2 SMNVEV (reference sequence). The CDR3 runs 14 residues. The V end lost 9 bases, the J end lost 0 bases, and 15 bases lay between the germline ends. The CDR3 nucleotides read TGTGCCAGTGGACTGTCCCCCACCTCCTACGAGCAGTACTTC. Its translation: CASGLSPTSYEQYF.

The chain is built from TRBV5-8 and TRBJ2-7, with a possible D match to TRBD2 (6 bases). CDR1 SGHTS and CDR2 YDEGEE come from the germline V gene. The V gene lost 1 base and the J gene lost 0 bases, with 17 bases spanning the gap. The CDR3 contains 17 residues. The DNA for the CDR3 is TGTGCCAGCAGCTTGTTCGGGTCCGGGAGCTACTCCTACGAGCAGTACTTC. It codes for CASSLFGSGSYSYEQYF. Combining the CDR3 with reference TRBV5-8 and TRBJ2-7 gives the whole variable domain EAGVTQSPTHLIKTRGQQATLRCSPISGHTSVYWYQQALGLGLQFLLWYDEGEERNRGNFPPRFSGRQFPNYSSELNVNALELEDSALYLCASSLFGSGSYSYEQYFGPGTRLTVT.

The chain carries TRBV19 and TRBJ1-2; no firm D call. CDR3 length: 16 residues. Deletions cut 7 bases from V and 1 base from J, with 19 bases between. Germline-derived CDR1 and CDR2 are LNHDA and SQIVND (reference sequence). The CDR3 here is CASTPFRTGFNYGYTF. CDR3 sequence (DNA): TGTGCCAGTACCCCCTTCCGGACGGGATTTAACTATGGCTACACCTTC.

The chain is built from TRBV7-9 and TRBJ2-7; TRBD1 is a possible D gene (5 bases). Germline V CDR1 and CDR2: SEHNR, FQNEAQ (reference sequence). The CDR3 is made up of 15 amino acids. The V end lost 1 base, the J end lost 0 bases, and 10 bases lay between the germline ends. The CDR3 reads CASSLGETVSYEQYF. As DNA, the CDR3 is TGTGCCAGCAGCTTAGGTGAGACAGTCTCCTACGAGCAGTACTTC.

The J gene is TRBJ1-5, the V gene TRBV5-1; 7 bases match TRBD1. V lost 1 base and J lost 1; bases outside the gene matches: 5. CDR3 length: 16 residues. Looked up from germline, CDR1 is SGHRS and CDR2 is YFSETQ. CDR3 DNA sequence: TGCGCCAGCAGCTTGAGGGGGCGAGGAAGCAATCAGCCCCAGCATTTT. Translation: CASSLRGRGSNQPQHF.

The rearrangement joins TRBV19 to TRBJ2-5; D unresolved. V lost 3 bases and J 2 bases, leaving 7 bases between the germline ends. Germline values: CDR1 LNHDA, CDR2 SQIVND (reference sequence). The CDR3 has 13 amino acids. In nucleotides, the CDR3 is TGTGCCAGTAGTATGGCTATACAAGAGACCCAGTACTTC. Translating it yields CASSMAIQETQYF.

The chain carries TRBV9 and TRBJ2-1; 9 positions match TRBD2. CDR3 length equals 16 residues. The ends lost 0 bases at V and 7 bases at J; junction bases unmatched: 8. Germline V CDR1 and CDR2: SGDLS, YYNGEE. In DNA form, the CDR3 reads TGTGCCAGCAGCGTAGATGGTAGCGGGAGTCCAAATGAGCAGTTCTTC. It codes for CASSVDGSGSPNEQFF.

The chain joins TRBV7-3 to TRBJ2-1, with 7 bases that match TRBD1. V lost 5 bases, J lost 1 base, and 5 bases stayed unmatched. The CDR3 has 15 residues. Looked up from germline, CDR1 is SGHTA and CDR2 is FQGTGA. The CDR3 loop reads CASSPTGPSYNEQFF. CDR3 bases: TGTGCCAGCAGCCCGACAGGGCCGTCCTACAATGAGCAGTTCTTC.